These T cell receptor beta chains were read from a single sample in a study of regulatory T cells in long-lasting Graves disease. From the multiplex PCR reads, TCRdb called clonotypes with MiXCR, one entry per CDR3 protein. In the table there are about 200,000 distinct CDR3 sequences, around 18% of which are singletons. The sequencing here drew on peripheral blood mononuclear cells (PBMCs), taken at new diagnosis, from a patient treated with antithyroid drugs. The receptors were sampled from a female donor with Graves disease. Each CDR3 is given with its conserved first and last residue.

CDR3 length	V gene	J gene	CDR3 protein
15	TRBV6-1	TRBJ2-3	CASTGGLAGVGTQYF
15	TRBV7-2	TRBJ1-5	CASSPSGGSNQPQHF
16	TRBV13	TRBJ1-2	CASSLPVTGAPYGYTF
16	TRBV29-1	TRBJ2-1	CSVEPGTGSSYNEQFF
15	TRBV4-3	TRBJ2-7	CASSQEKSPWYEQYF
15	TRBV7-3	TRBJ2-7	CASSLSGDTFYEQYF
16	TRBV11-2	TRBJ1-1	CASSLRLRFMNTEAFF
13	TRBV29-1	TRBJ2-7	CSVMEREGHEQYF
17	TRBV2	TRBJ2-3	CASSKGLAGYSTDTQYF
14	TRBV19	TRBJ2-3	CASSIAGRADTQYF
13	TRBV9	TRBJ2-7	CASSPGEGGEQYF
14	TRBV3-1	TRBJ1-4	CASSPTGAPEKLFF
11	TRBV20-1	TRBJ2-5	CSAVSWETQYF
17	TRBV28	TRBJ2-5	CASSLWASGSVQETQYF
15	TRBV29-1	TRBJ1-1	CSLSAGGAVNTEAFF
12	TRBV27	TRBJ1-6	CASSLVNSPLHF
16	TRBV12-3/TRBV12-4	TRBJ1-3	CASRLLTGAGGNTIYF
18	TRBV9	TRBJ1-5	CASSVGDLFADSNQPQHF
14	TRBV4-3	TRBJ1-4	CASSQDWEGEKLFF
16	TRBV12-3/TRBV12-4	TRBJ2-1	CASSSEAGGPRDEQFF
13	TRBV10-1	TRBJ2-1	CASSDPGDNEQFF
17	TRBV6-4	TRBJ1-2	CASSDSSAGGADYGYTF
15	TRBV5-6	TRBJ1-5	CASSLFGGAGQPQHF
17	TRBV2	TRBJ1-1	CASSELLPEALFAEAFF
14	TRBV29-1	TRBJ2-7	CSVEGPQTSYEQYF
16	TRBV7-9	TRBJ2-5	CASSSLGPSEGETQYF
14	TRBV7-9	TRBJ2-5	CASSPGGPQETQYF
15	TRBV25-1	TRBJ1-2	CASSEYGQANYGYTF
13	TRBV30	TRBJ1-1	CAWSVQSNTEAFF